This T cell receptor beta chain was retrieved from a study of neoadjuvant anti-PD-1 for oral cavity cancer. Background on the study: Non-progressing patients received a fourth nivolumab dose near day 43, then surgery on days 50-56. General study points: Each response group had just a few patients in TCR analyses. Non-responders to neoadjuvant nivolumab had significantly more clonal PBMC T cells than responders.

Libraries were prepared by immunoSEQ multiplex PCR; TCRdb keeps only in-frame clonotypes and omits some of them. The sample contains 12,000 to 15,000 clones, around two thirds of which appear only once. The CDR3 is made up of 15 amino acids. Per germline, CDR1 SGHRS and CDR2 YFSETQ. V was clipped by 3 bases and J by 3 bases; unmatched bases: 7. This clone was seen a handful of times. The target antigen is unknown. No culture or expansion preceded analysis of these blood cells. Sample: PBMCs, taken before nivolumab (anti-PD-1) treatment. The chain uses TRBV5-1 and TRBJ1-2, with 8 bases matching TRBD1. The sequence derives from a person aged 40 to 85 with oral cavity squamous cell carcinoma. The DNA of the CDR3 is TGCGCCAGCAGCTCGCCAGAGACAGGGGACTATGGCTACACCTTC. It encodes CASSSPETGDYGYTF.